A selection of T cell receptor beta chains follows, all from one sample in a study of shared clonotypes between healthy human individuals. Repertoires were generated with immunoSEQ multiplex PCR, while TCRdb's copy carries only in-frame clones and drops some. The sample gives some 1.4 million clones, around 95% of which show up once; about 1% is in the top ten. Source material: naive CD4+ T cells sorted from blood. Receptors were obtained from a man aged 30 to 39 in good health. CDR3s include the opening cysteine and the closing phenylalanine or tryptophan. A D gene is named only where the DNA matches it firmly. A clone size is listed for some rows: how often the clone was seen (once, few, many), or a class if it is expanded.

>TRBJ2-3|.|TRBV28|.
TGTGCCAGCAGTGACCCGGGGCGAACAGATACGCAGTATTTT
CASSDPGRTDTQYF
>TRBJ2-7|TRBD1|TRBV19|.
TGTGCCAGTAGAGGTCGTGCAGGGGGCTACGAGCAGTACTTC
CASRGRAGGYEQYF
>TRBJ2-7|TRBD1|TRBV18|.
TGTGCCAGCTCCCTAGGCCGTACCGGGACAGGGGACGACGAGCAGTACTTC
CASSLGRTGTGDDEQYF
>TRBJ1-1|TRBD1|TRBV7-3|.
TGTGCCAGCAGCTCCAGGGGGTTGGGCACTGAAGCTTTCTTT
CASSSRGLGTEAFF
>TRBJ2-5|TRBD1|TRBV4-1|.
TGCGCCAGCAGCCAGACAGGGACGTACCAAGAGACCCAGTACTTC
CASSQTGTYQETQYF
>TRBJ2-5|TRBD2|TRBV11-2|.
TGTGCCAGCAGCTCTAGCGGGAGGCCCCCTGGGGAGTACTTC
CASSSSGRPPGEYF
>TRBJ2-1|TRBD1|TRBV28|.
TGTGCCAGCAGTTCCGACAGGGGGCAAGGACATGGGGAGCAGTTCTTC
CASSSDRGQGHGEQFF
>TRBJ2-3|TRBD1|TRBV19|once
TGTGCCAGTAGTATCCGGGACAGGGGCCCCGATACGCAGTATTTT
CASSIRDRGPDTQYF
>TRBJ2-1|TRBD2|TRBV9|.
TGTGCCAGCAGCGTAGCAGTAATCTCGGGACTAGCGGGAAAAGCATCCTACAATGAGCAGTTCTTC
CASSVAVISGLAGKASYNEQFF
>TRBJ2-7|.|TRBV2|.
TGTGCCAGCAGTGCGAGGACATCCACGCCGGAGCAGTACTTC
CASSARTSTPEQYF
>TRBJ2-6|TRBD1|TRBV15|.
TGTGCCACCAGCAGGGACAGGGCCGGGGCCAACGTCCTGACTTTC
CATSRDRAGANVLTF
>TRBJ2-5|.|TRBV28|once
TGTGCCAGCAGCCCGAGGGAGGGGGGGGAGACCCAGTACTTC
CASSPREGGETQYF
>TRBJ1-5|TRBD1|TRBV2|.
TGTGCCAGCAGGCCGGGACAGGGGTCTAATCAGCCCCAGCATTTT
CASRPGQGSNQPQHF
>TRBJ1-2|TRBD1|TRBV7-8|.
TGTGCCAGCAGCTCCCGGGACAGCTCATATGGCTACACCTTC
CASSSRDSSYGYTF
>TRBJ2-3|TRBD2|TRBV28|.
TGTGCCAGCAGCGATAGCGGGAGCCGCACAGATACGCAGTATTTT
CASSDSGSRTDTQYF
>TRBJ1-5|.|TRBV18|.
TGTGCCAGCTCACCAGTCCGCCCGGGCAATCAGCCCCAGCATTTT
CASSPVRPGNQPQHF
>TRBJ2-3|TRBD2|TRBV19|.
TGTGCCAGTAGTCTGGGGACTAGCGGGAGTTCGCAGTATTTT
CASSLGTSGSSQYF
>TRBJ2-1|TRBD2|TRBV5-1|.
TGCGCCAGCAGCACGGGACTAGCGGGAGGGGTTGAGCAGTTCTTC
CASSTGLAGGVEQFF
>TRBJ2-3|TRBD1|TRBV27|.
TGTGCCAGCGGTCCAGGACAGGGTTATTGGACAGATACGCAGTATTTT
CASGPGQGYWTDTQYF
>TRBJ1-1|.|TRBV5-1|.
TGCGCCAGCAGCTTGCAAGTTGGGCGAACCCCCGAAGCTTTCTTT
CASSLQVGRTPEAFF
>TRBJ2-5|.|TRBV10-3|.
TGTGCCATCAGTGCTGCGGGAACTGAAGAGACCCAGTACTTC
CAISAAGTEETQYF
>TRBJ2-7|.|TRBV5-1|.
TGCGCCAGCAGCAGCTCAGGGTTTCAGGACGAGCAGTACTTC
CASSSSGFQDEQYF
>TRBJ1-1|.|TRBV29-1|.
TGCAGCGTAGCAGGGTCGACTGAAGCTTTCTTT
CSVAGSTEAFF
>TRBJ1-5|TRBD1|TRBV27|.
TGTGCCAGCATCCTCCGGTGGGACAGCATGGGCAATCAGCCCCAGCATTTT
CASILRWDSMGNQPQHF
>TRBJ1-2|TRBD1|TRBV28|.
TGTGCCAGCAGGGAGGGACAGGGTACTGGGAGGTACACCTTC
CASREGQGTGRYTF
>TRBJ1-2|TRBD1|TRBV5-1|.
TGCGCCAGCAGCTCAGGGGGTCGGGGCTACACCTTC
CASSSGGRGYTF
>TRBJ2-7|.|TRBV10-2|.
TGCGCCAGCAAACAGGGCCCCTACGAGCAGTACTTC
CASKQGPYEQYF
>TRBJ2-2|.|TRBV6-5|.
TGTGCCAGCAGTTACCAGATCGTTAGCGTTTCCGGGGAGCTGTTTTTT
CASSYQIVSVSGELFF
>TRBJ1-1|.|TRBV10-1|.
TGCGCCAGCAGTGATAGTCTTTACACTGAAGCTTTCTTT
CASSDSLYTEAFF
>TRBJ2-7|TRBD2|TRBV28|once
TGTGCCAGCAGTGAGACTAGCGGGAGGCCCTACGAGCAGTACTTC
CASSETSGRPYEQYF
>TRBJ2-2|.|TRBV5-5|.
TGTGCCAGCAGACGGGACGTTTTTTCCGGGGAGCTGTTTTTT
CASRRDVFSGELFF
>TRBJ2-1|TRBD2|TRBV11-2|.
TGTGCCAGCAGCCAATACCCGATACTAGCGGCCTACAATGAGCAGTTCTTC
CASSQYPILAAYNEQFF
>TRBJ1-3|.|TRBV19|.
TGTGCCAGTAGTTATACCTCAGAGCTTGGAAACACCATATATTTT
CASSYTSELGNTIYF
>TRBJ2-5|TRBD2|TRBV5-1|.
TGCGCCAGCAAAAAAGGACTAGCGGGAGGGGAGACCCAGTACTTC
CASKKGLAGGETQYF
>TRBJ1-2|.|TRBV11-2|.
TGTGCCAGCAGCTTAGAGACTTGGCGGAAAGGGGCGCAAAGCTACACCTTC
CASSLETWRKGAQSYTF
>TRBJ1-1|TRBD1|TRBV18|.
TGTGCCAGCTCACCACCCACAGGGGGCGTCGGATACACTGAAGCTTTCTTT
CASSPPTGGVGYTEAFF
>TRBJ2-5|.|TRBV28|.
TGTGCCAGCAGTCAGGGGCGGTGGGAGACCCAGTACTTC
CASSQGRWETQYF
>TRBJ2-1|TRBD1|TRBV18|.
TGTGCCAGCTCACCACTAAGGACAGGGCTCAATGAGCAGTTCTTC
CASSPLRTGLNEQFF
>TRBJ2-7|.|TRBV9|.
TGTGCCAGCACCCACCGACTTTTCACTTCCTACGAGCAGTACTTC
CASTHRLFTSYEQYF
>TRBJ1-1|TRBD1|TRBV28|.
TGTGCCAGCAGTCTTCCAGGGGGCGCGAACACTGAAGCTTTCTTT
CASSLPGGANTEAFF
>TRBJ2-5|.|TRBV7-7|.
TGTGCTAGCAGCCCTCTAAGTTTTGCAGAGACCCAGTACTTC
CASSPLSFAETQYF
>TRBJ2-2|.|TRBV6-4|.
TGTGCCAGCAGTCCCAGGGCGGCCGGGGAGCTGTTTTTT
CASSPRAAGELFF
>TRBJ2-3|.|TRBV18|.
TGTGCCAGCTCAGCAGTGACGGTTATAACAGATACGCAGTATTTT
CASSAVTVITDTQYF
>TRBJ1-1|.|TRBV4-2|.
TGTGCCAGCAGCCAAGACGGCAGACTTAGGGGCACTGAAGCTTTCTTT
CASSQDGRLRGTEAFF
>TRBJ2-1|.|TRBV2|.
TGTGCCAGCAGTGGAGGGCTGAAAGATGAGCAGTTCTTC
CASSGGLKDEQFF
>TRBJ2-5|TRBD1|TRBV6-1|.
TGTGCCAGTTATCGGGACAGCCAAGAGACCCAGTACTTC
CASYRDSQETQYF
>TRBJ1-1|.|TRBV6-5|.
TGTGCCACCAAGGGAGGTGTGAACACTGAAGCTTTCTTT
CATKGGVNTEAFF
>TRBJ2-5|.|TRBV11-2|.
TGTGCCAGCAGCTTAAATTCCGGGAAAGAGACCCAGTACTTC
CASSLNSGKETQYF
>TRBJ2-7|TRBD2|TRBV7-2|.
TGTGCCAGCAGCTTAGGGGGCCGGACTAGCGGGAGCGGAGAGCAGTACTTC
CASSLGGRTSGSGEQYF
>TRBJ1-1|.|TRBV6-1|.
TGTGCCAGCGGAGAAAGGGAGGCCACTGAAGCTTTCTTT
CASGEREATEAFF
>TRBJ2-1|TRBD1|TRBV28|.
TGTGCCAGCAGTTTATCGACAGGGGCCTACAATGAGCAGTTCTTC
CASSLSTGAYNEQFF
>TRBJ1-5|.|TRBV18|.
TGTGCCAGCTCACCGAGCGAAGTATCCAATCAGCCCCAGCATTTT
CASSPSEVSNQPQHF
>TRBJ2-5|TRBD1|TRBV15|.
TGTGCCACCAGCAGAGCTGGGACAGGGGTAGGAGAGACCCAGTACTTC
CATSRAGTGVGETQYF